This T cell receptor (beta chain) originates from a study of cytomegalovirus exposure and HLA in healthy donors. The V end lost 0 bases, the J end lost 6 bases, and 11 bases lay between the germline ends. The CDR3 is made up of 15 amino acids. Germline-derived CDR1 and CDR2 are MNHEY and SVGAGI. The PCR had 60 Vbeta and 13 Jbeta primers. Profiled with immunoSEQ multiplex PCR; TCRdb holds only in-frame clones, not every one. In the table there are 85,000 to 130,000 clones, roughly 80% of which are singletons. The chain is built from TRBV6-5 and TRBJ1-4; perhaps TRBD1 as D (6 bases). Input material: PBMCs. The clonotype comes from a male donor in good health and CMV-seropositive. CDR3 region: CASSYSGGAHEKLFF. The DNA of the CDR3 is TGTGCCAGCAGTTACTCGGGGGGGGCACATGAAAAACTGTTTTTT.